This TCR beta chain was documented in a study of T cell repertoires in cytomegalovirus infection. The overall study: Indications of both CMV infection and matching HLA type were provided by public TCR beta signatures. Study-wide points: HLA-C-restricted CMV clonotypes gave the most frequent clonotype in two of eight donors.

With respect to this clonotype: Its antigen is as yet unknown.

TCRdb reprocessed the reads via MiXCR and lists one record per CDR3 protein. The sample shows around 450,000 distinct CDR3 sequences, approximately 30% of them seen only once. Germline V gives CDR1 LNHNV, CDR2 YYDKDF (reference sequence). The CDR3 consists of 15 residues. V dropped 0 bases and J dropped 2 bases, with 7 bases sitting between them. This clonotype originated in a human donor in good health (CMV status not recorded). Some clones in this sample may be carry-over from other donors' samples. This chain connects TRBV15 to TRBJ2-2; no definite D call. Sample: PBMCs. The CDR3 here is CATSREPGNTGELFF. The CDR3, as DNA: TGTGCCACCAGCAGAGAGCCGGGTAACACCGGGGAGCTGTTTTTT.